A selection of T cell receptor beta chains follows, all from one sample in a study of blood T cell repertoires in COVID-19. Sequencing used immunoSEQ multiplex PCR; TCRdb keeps in-frame clones, though not all of them. The repertoire includes approximately 270,000 clones, approximately 90% of them detected once, and around 0.84% sits in the top ten. Sequenced material: peripheral blood. The receptors derive from a man aged 25 to 40 with acute or convalescent COVID-19. Each CDR3 is given without its conserved first and last residue. Fields, in order: D gene, J gene, V gene, CDR3 protein. A D gene is named only where the DNA matches it firmly.

>.|TRBJ1-3|TRBV7-6
ASSLVGVGNTIY
>.|TRBJ2-2|TRBV9
ASSEGTLNTGELF
>TRBD2|TRBJ2-1|TRBV7-2
ASSRRWAGVLNEQF
>TRBD2|TRBJ2-7|TRBV3-1/TRBV3-2
ASSPPRLAGPYEQY
>.|TRBJ1-2|TRBV28
ASSFGSYGYT
>TRBD1|TRBJ2-7|TRBV28
ASSPGDRKNYEQY
>TRBD1|TRBJ1-1|TRBV5-5
ASSFNLGGSPEAF
>TRBD1|TRBJ1-4|TRBV2
ASRVTGVNEKLF
>.|TRBJ1-1|TRBV7-8
ASSLSSTEAF
>.|TRBJ2-7|TRBV9
ASSAGSSWGVYEQY
>.|TRBJ1-1|TRBV30
AWSWRNTEAF
>.|TRBJ1-1|TRBV2
ASSEAPGNTEAF
>TRBD1|TRBJ1-5|TRBV4-2
ASSQDLGTGLDQPQH
>TRBD2|TRBJ2-1|TRBV6-5
ASSYSASGRVEQF
>TRBD1|TRBJ1-2|TRBV6-5
ASSDRGQGGYT
>.|TRBJ1-2|TRBV6-5
ASSYLQGRGYT
>.|TRBJ1-2|TRBV27
ASSPRGAPYYGYT
>.|TRBJ1-1|TRBV18
ASSARANTEAF